This TCR beta chain emerged from a study of early T cells in non-severe SARS-CoV-2 infection. Whole-study context: Unsorted whole-blood RNA was sequenced in bulk, leaving chains unpaired. Study results and limitations: Comparison of clonotypes with VDJdb favored anti-spike CD8 responses while missing private and CD4 specificities.

The TCR library protocol was used to attach unique molecular identifiers. These identifiers were attached to individual cDNA molecules. Using its own MiXCR run on the 5' RACE reads, TCRdb lists one record per CDR3 protein. The sample holds about 36,000 distinct CDR3 sequences, 6% to 7.5% seen once. On this clonotype: Its antigen remains unknown. A much larger clone lies a single base off, so this may be a read error.

This sequence was found in an adult who was a healthcare worker with PCR-confirmed SARS-CoV-2 infection or an uninfected control (not recorded which). Sequenced material: whole blood, taken at baseline.

CDR3 nucleotide sequence: TGTGCCAGCAGCATACAGGGGGACACTGAAGCTTTCTTT. Residues: CASSIQGDTEAFF. The chain combines TRBV12-3 or TRBV12-4 with TRBJ1-1; 8 bases match TRBD1. The CDR3 spans 13 residues. After removal of 6 bases from V and 3 bases from J, the junction contained 3 bases not matched to a gene.